This T cell receptor (beta chain) emerged from a study of regulatory T cells in long-lasting Graves disease (dated by TCRdb to about 2021). With regard to the full study: Persistent Graves' disease meant more than 5 years of antithyroid drug treatment with TSH receptor autoantibodies that stayed positive. Persistent Graves' disease patients were compared with newly diagnosed Graves' disease patients by peripheral blood TCR sequencing and RNA sequencing. The study was conducted in China and was registered as a clinical trial. A total of 35 or so samples underwent TCR sequencing: about 13 from persistent and approximately 20 from newly diagnosed Graves' disease patients. Persistent Graves' disease patients in the clinical cohort had taken antithyroid drugs for approximately ten years on average. General conclusions and limits of the study: Peripheral blood alone was examined, since thyroid tissue, which constituted the primary lesion, could not be accessed. Persistent patients shared more public clonotypes among themselves (fewer than 3,000) than newly diagnosed patients did (more than 950). Lower TCR Shannon entropy and fewer highly expanded clones were observed in persistent Graves' disease patients than in newly diagnosed patients, which suggested clonal expansion. Only the TCR beta chain was sequenced and analyzed. Persistent disease showed preferential use of TRBV28, TRBJ1-2 and TRBJ2-5, whereas newly diagnosed disease favored TRBV20-1 and TRBJ2-1. The small sample size was acknowledged by the authors as a limitation that may reduce accuracy.

The library relied on multiplex PCR. For sequencing, an Illumina HiSeq 4000 was employed. iRepertoire HTBI primers and Arm-PCR amplification of CDR3 regions were used to construct TCR beta libraries. Before sequencing, the PCR products underwent gel purification. On the study's bioinformatics: Gene usage analysis of CDR3 amino acid clonotypes used the approximately 62 TRBV and about 13 TRBJ segments found across samples. COPE and FqMerger were used to merge filtered high-quality paired reads into contigs. Contigs were aligned with BLAST to IMGT TRBV, TRBD and TRBJ reference genes, and CDR3 was defined per IMGT. Clonotypes above 0.1% frequency were classified as highly expanded clones. Repertoire diversity was measured by Shannon entropy, and V-J evenness by the Gini coefficient. Clonotypes shared by more than one individual were considered public. In-frame beta chains were kept once TCRdb had trimmed the public reads at Q25 with fastp and called clones with MiXCR. Every CDR3 protein is listed once, alongside the most common genes and DNA of its rows. The V and J calls reflect TCRdb's pipeline rather than the authors' work. The sample yields 400,000 or so distinct CDR3 sequences; about 20% were counted once. Together, the top ten hold less than 25% of the sample.

Per the publication, the time point label means: persistent/refractory GD, antithyroid drugs over 5 years with positive TRAb. For both TCR sequencing and RNA sequencing, RNA was extracted from PBMCs in TRIzol. Graves' disease was diagnosed according to American Thyroid Association guidelines. The patients came from an endocrinology department in Xi'an, China. Each patient gave roughly 10 milliliters of peripheral blood, collected in an EDTA anticoagulant tube. Ficoll Paque Plus density gradient separation was used to isolate PBMCs, and no further T cell sorting was performed. An Agilent 2100 Bioanalyzer and agarose gel were used to check RNA quality, while a NanoDrop 2000 measured RNA concentration. This clonotype was counted ten times or more. No antigen is known for it. The record has no base qualities; no much larger clone is one base away. Trimming costs V 6 bases and J 0 bases, and their ends lie 12 bases apart. In the germline V gene, CDR1 corresponds to MDHEN and CDR2 to SYDVKM. The CDR3 contains 15 residues, cysteine and phenylalanine counted. CDR3 DNA is the only sequence kept; it has 45 bases, read in frame from the first base.

The sample was peripheral blood mononuclear cells (PBMCs), taken when the disease was refractory, from a patient treated with antithyroid drugs. Rearrangement joined TRBV28 to TRBJ1-3, with no reliable assignment of the D segment. The source is a female donor with Graves disease. The DNA is TGTGCCAGCAGGACCTACAGTACCTCTGGAAACACCATATATTTT. The encoded protein is CASRTYSTSGNTIYF.